Described below is a single TCR beta chain sequence and its context. CDR3 length equals 13 residues. With 4 bases removed from V and 6 bases from J, the gap between germline ends came to 9 bases. CDR1 and CDR2 from the germline V gene are SGHDN and FVKESK. This specimen belongs to a study of blood T cell repertoires in COVID-19. Study-wide context: PBMCs, B-cell-depleted T cells, or T cells provided the cDNA or gDNA that made up the material.

The assay was immunoSEQ multiplex PCR, and TCRdb's table has in-frame clones only and misses some. Of around 480,000 clones listed, around 90% were seen once; the top ten hold roughly 0.72%. Participants' reported clinical history set cohort assignment. Recovery among Cohort 3 donors was established by two negative PCRs, clearance, or symptom resolution. The clonotype originates from a woman under 30 who had recovered from COVID-19. The V gene is TRBV14, the J gene TRBJ2-2; D is possibly TRBD1 (6 bases). Sequences were obtained from PBMCs or T cells enriched from blood (not recorded which). CDR3 sequence (DNA): TGTGCCAGCAGCCCGACAGGCCCCGGGGAGCTGTTTTTT. Translation: CASSPTGPGELFF. The whole variable domain, filled in from reference TRBV14 and TRBJ2-2, reads EAGVTQFPSHSVIEKGQTVTLRCDPISGHDNLYWYRRVMGKEIKFLLHFVKESKQDESGMPNNRFLAERTGGTYSTLKVQPAELEDSGVYFCASSPTGPGELFFGEGSRLTVL.